The present T cell receptor beta chain was sequenced within a study of T cell responses to AZD1222 COVID-19 vaccine. Study-level findings and limits: Spike-wide vaccine-associated CD4 TCRs dominated at 160-218 and 743-854. Spike-specific TCR breadth and depth grew following two AZD1222 doses.

Measured with immunoSEQ multiplex PCR; TCRdb has only the in-frame clones, and not every one. Of about 100,000 clones in the sample, about 90% were seen once. A note on this clone: Its antigen remains unknown.

V shed 1 base and J shed 4 bases, with 11 bases lying between them. In germline, CDR1 is LGHDT, CDR2 YNNKEL (reference sequence). This CDR3 has 14 residues. This TCR derives from an adult in good health. The chain uses TRBV3-1 (or the pseudogene TRBV3-2) and TRBJ2-7, with D possibly TRBD2 on 6 matching bases. Sample: peripheral blood, taken on day 0 of AZD1222 vaccination. The CDR3 sequence is CASSQAPGEYEQYF. CDR3 DNA: TGTGCCAGCAGCCAAGCCCCGGGGGAGTACGAGCAGTACTTC.